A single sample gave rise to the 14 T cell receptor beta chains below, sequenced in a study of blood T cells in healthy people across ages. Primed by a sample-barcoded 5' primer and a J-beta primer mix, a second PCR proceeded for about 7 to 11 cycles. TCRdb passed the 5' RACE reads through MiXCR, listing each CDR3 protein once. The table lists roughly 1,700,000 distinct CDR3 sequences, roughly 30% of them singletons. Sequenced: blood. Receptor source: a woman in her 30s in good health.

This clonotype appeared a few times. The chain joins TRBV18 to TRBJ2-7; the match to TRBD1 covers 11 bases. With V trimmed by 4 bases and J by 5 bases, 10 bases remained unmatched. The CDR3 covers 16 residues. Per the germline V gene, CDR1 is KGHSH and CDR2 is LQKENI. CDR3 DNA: TGTGCCAGCTCACTTCTCCGGACAGGGGGCGTGGACGAGCAGTACTTC. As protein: CASSLLRTGGVDEQYF.

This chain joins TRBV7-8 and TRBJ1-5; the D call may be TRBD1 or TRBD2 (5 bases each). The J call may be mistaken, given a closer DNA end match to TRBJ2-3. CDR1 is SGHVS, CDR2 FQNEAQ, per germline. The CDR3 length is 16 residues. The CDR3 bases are TGTGCCAGCAGCTTACTGGGGCAGGCTAGCAATCAGCCCCAGTATTTT. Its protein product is CASSLLGQASNQPQYF.

DNA of the CDR3: TGTGCCAGCAGCGGGCCGCCCTACAATGAGCAGTTCTTC. It specifies CASSGPPYNEQFF. The chain employs TRBV27 and TRBJ2-1; no definite D call. V lost 6 bases to trimming and J lost 2 bases, with 8 bases between them. The CDR3 has 13 amino acids. Germline V gene sequence: CDR1 MNHEY, CDR2 SMNVEV (reference sequence).

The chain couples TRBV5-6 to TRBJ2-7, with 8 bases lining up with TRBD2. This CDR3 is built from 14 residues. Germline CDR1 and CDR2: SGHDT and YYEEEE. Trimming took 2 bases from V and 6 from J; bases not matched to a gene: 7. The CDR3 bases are TGTGCCAGCAGCTTACGGGAGGGACGACGCGAGCAGTACTTC. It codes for CASSLREGRREQYF.

The DNA of the CDR3 is TGTGCCAGCAGCTTAGCCGTAGCGGGGGTACATGAGCAGTACTTC. It specifies CASSLAVAGVHEQYF. This chain uses TRBV11-2 with TRBJ2-5; TRBD2 matches at 9 bases. CDR1 SGHAT and CDR2 FQNNGV come from the germline V gene. There are 15 residues in the CDR3. V lost 1 base to trimming and J lost 11 bases; unmatched junction nucleotides: 11. Filled out from reference TRBV11-2 and TRBJ2-5, the complete variable domain reads EAGVAQSPRYKIIEKRQSVAFWCNPISGHATLYWYQQILGQGPKLLIQFQNNGVVDDSQLPKDRFSAERLKGVDSTLKIQPAKLEDSAVYLCASSLAVAGVHEQYFGPGTRLLVL.

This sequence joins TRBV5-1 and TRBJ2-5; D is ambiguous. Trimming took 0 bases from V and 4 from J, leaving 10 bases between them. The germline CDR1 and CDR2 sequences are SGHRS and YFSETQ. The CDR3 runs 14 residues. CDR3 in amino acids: CASSLEMGSETQYF. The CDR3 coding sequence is TGCGCCAGCAGCTTGGAGATGGGTTCAGAGACCCAGTACTTC.

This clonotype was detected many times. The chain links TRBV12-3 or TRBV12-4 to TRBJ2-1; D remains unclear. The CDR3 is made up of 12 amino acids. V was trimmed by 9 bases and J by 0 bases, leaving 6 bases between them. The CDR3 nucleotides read TGTGCCAGGACTTGCTCCTACAATGAGCAGTTCTTC. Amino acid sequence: CARTCSYNEQFF.

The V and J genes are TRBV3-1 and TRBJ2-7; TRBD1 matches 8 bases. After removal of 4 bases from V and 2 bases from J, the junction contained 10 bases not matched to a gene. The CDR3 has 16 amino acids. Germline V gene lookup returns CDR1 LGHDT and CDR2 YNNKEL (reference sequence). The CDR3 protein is CASSPPGQGEPYEQYF. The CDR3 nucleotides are TGTGCCAGCAGCCCCCCCGGACAGGGTGAACCCTACGAGCAGTACTTC.

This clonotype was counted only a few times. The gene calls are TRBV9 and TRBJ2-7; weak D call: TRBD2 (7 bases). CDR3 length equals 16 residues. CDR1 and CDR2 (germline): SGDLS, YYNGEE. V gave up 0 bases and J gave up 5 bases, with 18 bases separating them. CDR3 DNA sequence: TGTGCCAGCAGCGTAGAGGGGGGGTCTGCGCGCGACGAGCAGTACTTC. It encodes CASSVEGGSARDEQYF.

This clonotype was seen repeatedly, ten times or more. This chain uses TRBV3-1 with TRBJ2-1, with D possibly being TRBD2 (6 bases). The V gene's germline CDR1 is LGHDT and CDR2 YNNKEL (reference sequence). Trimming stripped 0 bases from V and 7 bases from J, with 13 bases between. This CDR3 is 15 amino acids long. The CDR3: CASSQDRGLRNEQFF. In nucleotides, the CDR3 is TGTGCCAGCAGCCAAGATAGAGGACTACGAAATGAGCAGTTCTTC.

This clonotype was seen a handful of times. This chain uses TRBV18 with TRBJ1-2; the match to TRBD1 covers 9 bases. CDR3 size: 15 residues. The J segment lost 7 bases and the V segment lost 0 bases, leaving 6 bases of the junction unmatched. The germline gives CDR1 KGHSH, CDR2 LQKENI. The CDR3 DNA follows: TGTGCCAGCTCACCACCGGGACAGGGAGGCTCTGGCTACACCTTC. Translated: CASSPPGQGGSGYTF.

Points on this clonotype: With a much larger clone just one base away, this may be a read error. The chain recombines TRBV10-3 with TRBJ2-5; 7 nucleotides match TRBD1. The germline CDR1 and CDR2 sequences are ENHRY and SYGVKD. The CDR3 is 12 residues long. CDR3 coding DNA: TGTGCCTCGACAGGGAACCAAGGGACCCAGTACTTC. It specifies CASTGNQGTQYF.

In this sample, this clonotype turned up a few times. CDR3 region: CASSYRGQENSPLHF. CDR3 coding DNA: TGTGCCAGCAGTTACCGTGGACAGGAGAATTCACCCCTCCACTTT. The chain combines TRBV6-6 with TRBJ1-6, with TRBD1 matching 7 bases. The CDR3 spans 15 residues. With V trimmed by 2 bases and J by 7 bases, 5 bases remained unmatched. Germline V gives CDR1 MNHNY, CDR2 SVGAGI (reference sequence).

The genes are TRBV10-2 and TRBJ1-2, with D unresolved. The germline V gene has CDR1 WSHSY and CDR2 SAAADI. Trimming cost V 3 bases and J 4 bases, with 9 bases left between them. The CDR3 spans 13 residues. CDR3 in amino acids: CASSDTVAYGYTF. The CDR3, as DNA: TGCGCCAGCAGTGACACTGTGGCCTATGGCTACACCTTC.